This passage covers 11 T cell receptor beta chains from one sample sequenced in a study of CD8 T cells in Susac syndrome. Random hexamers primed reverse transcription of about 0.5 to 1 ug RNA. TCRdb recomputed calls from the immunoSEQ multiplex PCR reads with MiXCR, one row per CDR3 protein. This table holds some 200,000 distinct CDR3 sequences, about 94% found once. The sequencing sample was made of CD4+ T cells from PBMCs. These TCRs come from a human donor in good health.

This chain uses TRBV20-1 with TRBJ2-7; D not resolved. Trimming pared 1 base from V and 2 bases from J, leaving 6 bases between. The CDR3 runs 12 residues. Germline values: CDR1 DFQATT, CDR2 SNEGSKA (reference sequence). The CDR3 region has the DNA TGCAGTGCTAGAGGGGTCGCCTACGAGCAGTACTTC. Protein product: CSARGVAYEQYF.

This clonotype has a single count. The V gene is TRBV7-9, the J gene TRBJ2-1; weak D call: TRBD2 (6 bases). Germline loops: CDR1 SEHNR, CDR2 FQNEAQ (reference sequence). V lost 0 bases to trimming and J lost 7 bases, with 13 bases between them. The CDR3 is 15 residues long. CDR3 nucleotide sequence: TGTGCCAGCAGCTTAGCTATAGGACTACAGAATGAGCAGTTCTTC. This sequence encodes CASSLAIGLQNEQFF.

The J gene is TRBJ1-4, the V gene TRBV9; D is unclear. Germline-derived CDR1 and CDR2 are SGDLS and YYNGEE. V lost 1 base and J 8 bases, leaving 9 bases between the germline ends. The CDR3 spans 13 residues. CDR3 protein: CASSVNPREKLFF. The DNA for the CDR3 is TGTGCCAGCAGCGTAAACCCCCGCGAAAAACTGTTTTTT.

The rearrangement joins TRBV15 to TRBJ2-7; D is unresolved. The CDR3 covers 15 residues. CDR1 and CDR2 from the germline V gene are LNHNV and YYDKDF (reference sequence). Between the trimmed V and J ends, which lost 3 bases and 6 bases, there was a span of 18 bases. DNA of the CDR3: TGTGCCACCAGCAGGCCCCCCGCGGCTTTCTGCGAGCAGTACTTC. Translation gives CATSRPPAAFCEQYF.

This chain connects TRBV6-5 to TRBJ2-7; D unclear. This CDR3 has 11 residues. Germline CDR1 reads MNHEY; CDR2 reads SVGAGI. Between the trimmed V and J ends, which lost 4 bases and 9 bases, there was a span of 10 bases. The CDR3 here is CASSSRTRQYF. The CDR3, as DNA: TGTGCCAGCAGTTCTCGGACGCGGCAGTACTTC.

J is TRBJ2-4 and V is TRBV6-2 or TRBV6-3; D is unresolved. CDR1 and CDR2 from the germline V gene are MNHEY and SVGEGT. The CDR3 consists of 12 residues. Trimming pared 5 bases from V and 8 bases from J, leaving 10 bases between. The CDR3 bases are TGTGCCAGCAGTCCCCTTAGGGACATTCAGTACTTC. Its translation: CASSPLRDIQYF.

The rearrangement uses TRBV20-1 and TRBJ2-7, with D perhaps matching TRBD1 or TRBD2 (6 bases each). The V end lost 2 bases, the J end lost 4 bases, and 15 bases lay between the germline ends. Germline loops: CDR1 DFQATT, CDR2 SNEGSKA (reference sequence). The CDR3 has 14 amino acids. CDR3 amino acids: CSARRSGGAYEQYF. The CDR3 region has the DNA TGCAGTGCTAGAAGGTCCGGGGGCGCGTACGAGCAGTACTTC.

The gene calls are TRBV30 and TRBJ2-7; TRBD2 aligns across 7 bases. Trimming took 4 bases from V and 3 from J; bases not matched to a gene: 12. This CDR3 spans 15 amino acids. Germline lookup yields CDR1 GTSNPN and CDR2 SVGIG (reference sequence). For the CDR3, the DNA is TGTGCCTGGAACCGTCTCTCTAGCGGCATCTACGAGCAGTACTTC. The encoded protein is CAWNRLSSGIYEQYF.

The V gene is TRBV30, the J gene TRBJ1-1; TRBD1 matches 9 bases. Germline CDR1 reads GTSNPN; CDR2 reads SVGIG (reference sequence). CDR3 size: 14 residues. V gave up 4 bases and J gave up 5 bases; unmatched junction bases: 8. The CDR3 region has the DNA TGTGCCTGGACACAGGGGGCAAGAGGGACTGAAGCTTTCTTT. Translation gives CAWTQGARGTEAFF.

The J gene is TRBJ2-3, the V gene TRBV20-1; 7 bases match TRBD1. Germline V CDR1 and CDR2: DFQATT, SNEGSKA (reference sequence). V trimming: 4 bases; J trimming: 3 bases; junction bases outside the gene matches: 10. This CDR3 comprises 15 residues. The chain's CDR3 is CSATPLTGRTDTQYF. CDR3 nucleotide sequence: TGCAGTGCTACACCGCTGACAGGGAGAACAGATACGCAGTATTTT.

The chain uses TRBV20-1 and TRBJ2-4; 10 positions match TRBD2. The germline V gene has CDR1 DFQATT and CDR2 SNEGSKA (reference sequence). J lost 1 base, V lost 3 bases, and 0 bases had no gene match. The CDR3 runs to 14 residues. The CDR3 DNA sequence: TGCAGTGCTAGTAGCGGGAGGGCCAAAAACATTCAGTACTTC. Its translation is CSASSGRAKNIQYF.